The 2 T cell receptor beta chains listed next were all sequenced from one sample in a study of T cell repertoires and HLA-DP antigens. Antigen specificity for these receptors is unknown. TCRdb's copy holds only in-frame clones and misses some; the assay was immunoSEQ multiplex PCR. The sample records about 110,000 clones, approximately 92% being singletons. The sample consisted of CD4+ T cells from PBMCs. These receptors were obtained from a woman between 18 and 29 years old in good health and CMV-seronegative.

V gene TRBV28 combines with J gene TRBJ1-4; tentative D call: TRBD1 (6 bases). Between the trimmed V and J ends, which lost 2 bases and 8 bases, there was a span of 9 bases. This CDR3 has 13 residues. CDR1 is MDHEN, CDR2 SYDVKM, per germline. The CDR3 region is CASSLTGREKLFF. DNA of the CDR3: TGTGCCAGCAGTTTAACAGGGAGGGAAAAACTGTTTTTT.

This clone is a singleton in its sample. The rearrangement uses TRBV6-5 and TRBJ1-5, with unresolved D. This CDR3 spans 14 amino acids. CDR1 is MNHEY, CDR2 SVGAGI, per germline. V lost 6 bases, J lost 2 bases, and 11 bases lay in between. The CDR3 DNA reads as TGTGCCAGCAGCCTCTCCTACGGCAATCAGCCCCAGCATTTT. This sequence encodes CASSLSYGNQPQHF.